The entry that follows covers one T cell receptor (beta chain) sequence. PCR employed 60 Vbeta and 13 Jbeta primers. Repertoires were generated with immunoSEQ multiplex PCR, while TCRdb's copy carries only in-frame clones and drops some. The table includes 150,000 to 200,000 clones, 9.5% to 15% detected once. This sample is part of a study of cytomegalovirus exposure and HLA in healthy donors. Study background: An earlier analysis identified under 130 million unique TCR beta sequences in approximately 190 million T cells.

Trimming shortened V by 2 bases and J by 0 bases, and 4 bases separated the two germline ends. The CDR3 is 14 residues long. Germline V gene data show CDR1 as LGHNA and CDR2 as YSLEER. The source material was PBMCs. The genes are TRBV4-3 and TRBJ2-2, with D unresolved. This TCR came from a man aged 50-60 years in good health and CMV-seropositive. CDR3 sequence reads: CASSQQTNTGELFF. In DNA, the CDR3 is TGCGCCAGCAGCCAACAGACGAACACCGGGGAGCTGTTTTTT.